The sequence of this TCR beta chain was determined in a study of identical twins. Via MiXCR, TCRdb re-called the 5' RACE reads, giving one row per CDR3 protein. The table records about 1.7 million distinct CDR3 sequences, around 33% of them present only once. Among all donors, each was a healthy Caucasian. The CDR3 is 12 amino acids. Germline V gene sequence: CDR1 DFQATT, CDR2 SNEGSKA (reference sequence). Trimming pared 0 bases from V and 11 bases from J, leaving 13 bases between. Study-level findings and limits: There was an excess of low generation probability in the out-of-frame alpha sequences that twins shared. The authors drew conclusions from cross-sectional statistical analysis rather than following the same donors. There is a chance that invariant MAIT and iNKT cells partially muddied zero-insertion analyses.

With regard to this clonotype: Antigen specificity is unknown.

Sequencing was done on a sample of cord blood. This chain joins TRBV20-1 and TRBJ1-1, with no clear D. The clonotype was recovered from a newborn girl in good health. CDR3 in DNA: TGCAGTGCTAGAGACGAGGGAAGAAGGGCTTTCTTT. Translating it yields CSARDEGRRAFF.